A single T cell receptor beta chain is shown here with its context. Its cognate antigen is unknown. Via MiXCR, TCRdb re-called the 5' RACE reads, giving one row per CDR3 protein. Here the sample spans 450,000 to 650,000 distinct CDR3 sequences, about 20% being singletons. The sample is drawn from a study of T-cell memory formation after mild COVID-19. In the study overall: Clusters of TCRs were largely donor specific.

Study-wide results and limits: Contracting CD4+ clones sat mainly in CM and EM; CD8+ in EMRA. The study found balanced CD4/CD8 in clones contracting day 15 to 85 and a CD4+ lean in later expanders.

The source is an adult woman who had mild COVID-19 (a few samples of this study predate the infection). Cell type and time point are not known. The sample taken for sequencing was PBMCs or a T cell subset sorted from them (not recorded which).

CDR3 nucleotide sequence: TGTGCCAGCAGCTCCCCGGGACTAGCGGGGGGGCCTCATAATGAGCAGTTCTTC. Residues: CASSSPGLAGGPHNEQFF. The rearrangement joins TRBV5-5 to TRBJ2-1, with TRBD2 matching over 16 bases. The CDR3 extends over 18 amino acids. The germline V gene encodes CDR1 SGHKS and CDR2 YYEKEE (reference sequence). Trimming at V came to 3 bases and at J to 7 bases, leaving 10 bases not matched to a gene.